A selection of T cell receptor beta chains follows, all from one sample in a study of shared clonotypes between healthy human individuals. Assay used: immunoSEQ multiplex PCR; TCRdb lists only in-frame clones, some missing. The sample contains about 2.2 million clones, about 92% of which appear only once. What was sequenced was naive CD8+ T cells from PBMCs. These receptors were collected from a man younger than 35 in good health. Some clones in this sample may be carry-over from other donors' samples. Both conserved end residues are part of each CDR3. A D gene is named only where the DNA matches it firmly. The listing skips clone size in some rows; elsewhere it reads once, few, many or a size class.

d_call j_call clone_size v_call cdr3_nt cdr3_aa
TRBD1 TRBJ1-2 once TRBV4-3 TGCGCCAGCAGCCGAGGGACAGGGGAGGAGGGCTATGGCTACACCTTC CASSRGTGEEGYGYTF
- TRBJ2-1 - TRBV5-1 TGCGCCAGCAGCTTGGGGGTAGGGCGGAATGAGCAGTTCTTC CASSLGVGRNEQFF
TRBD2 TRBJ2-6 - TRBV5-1 TGCGCCAGCCGGGAGGGAGATGGGGTCTCTGGGGCCAACGTCCTGACTTTC CASREGDGVSGANVLTF
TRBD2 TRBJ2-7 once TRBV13 TGTGCCAGCAGCGTAACTAGCGGACCCTACGAGCAGTACTTC CASSVTSGPYEQYF
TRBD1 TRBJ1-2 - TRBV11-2 TGTGCCAGCAGCTCACGGACAGGGGTGGACTATGGCTACACCTTC CASSSRTGVDYGYTF
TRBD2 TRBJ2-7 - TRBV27 TGTGCCAGCAGTTGGCTGGGGACTAGCGGGAGCTACGAGCAGTACTTC CASSWLGTSGSYEQYF
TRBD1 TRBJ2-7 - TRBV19 TGTGCCAGTAGTCTAAAACAGGGGTCTGGCTCCTACGAGCAGTACTTC CASSLKQGSGSYEQYF
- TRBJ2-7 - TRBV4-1 TGCGCCAGCAGCCACTCCTCCTACGAGCAGTACTTC CASSHSSYEQYF
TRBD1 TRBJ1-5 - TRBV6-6 TGTGCCAGCAACTCCTGGGACAGCGTCAATCAGCCCCAGCATTTT CASNSWDSVNQPQHF
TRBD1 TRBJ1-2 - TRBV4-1 TGCGCCAGCAGCCAAGCGGGACAGGGGGCTGGCTACACCTTC CASSQAGQGAGYTF
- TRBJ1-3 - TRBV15 TGTGCCACCAGCACCTCTGGGGGGCCTGGAAACACCATATATTTT CATSTSGGPGNTIYF
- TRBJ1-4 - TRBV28 TGTGCCAGCAGTTTAACCTCTAATGAAAAACTGTTTTTT CASSLTSNEKLFF
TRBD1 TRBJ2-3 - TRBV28 TGTGCCAGCAGTTTGGGACAGGGCGCAGATACGCAGTATTTT CASSLGQGADTQYF
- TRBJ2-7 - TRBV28 TGTGCCAGCAGTCAATTACAGGAAATCCATTACGAGCAGTACTTC CASSQLQEIHYEQYF
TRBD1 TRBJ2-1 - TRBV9 TGTGCCAGCAGCCAAAGACAGGGGAGCTACAATGAGCAGTTCTTC CASSQRQGSYNEQFF
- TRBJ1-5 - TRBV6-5 TGTGCCAGCAGTTACGGGAGGGACGTCAATCAGCCCCAGCATTTT CASSYGRDVNQPQHF
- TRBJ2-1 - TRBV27 TGTGCCAGCGGGGGAGGCTGGGAATCCCCAAATGAGCAGTTCTTC CASGGGWESPNEQFF
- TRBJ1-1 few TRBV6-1 TGTGCCAGCAGGTTAAGGGCACCCGAAGCTTTCTTT CASRLRAPEAFF
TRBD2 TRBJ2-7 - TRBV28 TGTGCCAGCAGGGTGGGACTAGGGGTCTACGAGCAGTACTTC CASRVGLGVYEQYF
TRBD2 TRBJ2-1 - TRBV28 TGTGCCAGCAGTCCCCTGTGGGGCGGGAGTTACAATGAGCAGTTCTTC CASSPLWGGSYNEQFF
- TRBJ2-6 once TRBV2 TGTGCCAGCAGCGATATGACCCATTCTGGGGCCAACGTCCTGACTTTC CASSDMTHSGANVLTF
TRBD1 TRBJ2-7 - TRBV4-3 TGCGCCAGCAGCCCCGGGACAGGGCGGTACGAGCAGTACTTC CASSPGTGRYEQYF
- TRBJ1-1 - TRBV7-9 TGTGCCAGCAACCCGACAGGAACCATGAACACTGAAGCTTTCTTT CASNPTGTMNTEAFF
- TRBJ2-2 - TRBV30 TGTGCCTGGAAGGGTCCCGGGCCTAAGGGCGGGGAGCTGTTTTTT CAWKGPGPKGGELFF
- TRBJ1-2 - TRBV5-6 TGTGCCAGCAGACCCGGACAGAACTATGGCTACACCTTC CASRPGQNYGYTF
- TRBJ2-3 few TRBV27 TGTGCCAGCAGTTTATCGGGAGATACGCAGTATTTT CASSLSGDTQYF
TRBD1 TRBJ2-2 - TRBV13 TGTGCCAGCAGCCCACTGGGACAGGGGGCCGCGAACACCGGGGAGCTGTTTTTT CASSPLGQGAANTGELFF
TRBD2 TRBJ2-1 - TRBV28 TGTGCCAGCAGCACTACGCGGGAGAGAACCTACAATGAGCAGTTCTTC CASSTTRERTYNEQFF